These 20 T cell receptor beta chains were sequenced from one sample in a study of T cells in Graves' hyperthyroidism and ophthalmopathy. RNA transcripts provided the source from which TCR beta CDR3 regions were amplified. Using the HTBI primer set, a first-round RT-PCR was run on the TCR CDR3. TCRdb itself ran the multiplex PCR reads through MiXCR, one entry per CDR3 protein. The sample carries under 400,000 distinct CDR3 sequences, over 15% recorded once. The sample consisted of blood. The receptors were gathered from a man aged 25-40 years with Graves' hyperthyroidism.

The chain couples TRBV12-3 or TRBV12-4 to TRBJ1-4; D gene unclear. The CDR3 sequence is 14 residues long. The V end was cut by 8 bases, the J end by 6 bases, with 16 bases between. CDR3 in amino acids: CASGPISAYEKLFF. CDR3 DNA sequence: TGTGCCAGCGGACCTATTTCGGCATATGAAAAACTGTTTTTT.

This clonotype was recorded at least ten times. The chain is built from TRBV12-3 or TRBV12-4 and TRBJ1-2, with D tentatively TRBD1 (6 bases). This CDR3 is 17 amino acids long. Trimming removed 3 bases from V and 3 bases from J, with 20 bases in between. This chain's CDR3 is CASSFWGAEMSDYGYTF. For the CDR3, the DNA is TGTGCCAGCAGTTTCTGGGGGGCTGAGATGTCGGACTATGGCTACACCTTC.

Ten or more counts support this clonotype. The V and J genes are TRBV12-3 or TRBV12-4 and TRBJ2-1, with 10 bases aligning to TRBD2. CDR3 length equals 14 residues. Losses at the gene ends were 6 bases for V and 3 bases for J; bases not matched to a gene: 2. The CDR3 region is CASSRLAGYNEQFF. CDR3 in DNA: TGTGCCAGCAGCCGACTAGCGGGCTACAATGAGCAGTTCTTC.

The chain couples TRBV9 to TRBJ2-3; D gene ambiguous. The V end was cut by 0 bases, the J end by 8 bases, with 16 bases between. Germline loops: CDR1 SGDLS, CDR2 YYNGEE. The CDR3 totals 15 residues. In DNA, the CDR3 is TGTGCCAGCAGCGTAGGAGCCGCCCCTCGGGCTACGCAGTATTTT. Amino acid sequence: CASSVGAAPRATQYF.

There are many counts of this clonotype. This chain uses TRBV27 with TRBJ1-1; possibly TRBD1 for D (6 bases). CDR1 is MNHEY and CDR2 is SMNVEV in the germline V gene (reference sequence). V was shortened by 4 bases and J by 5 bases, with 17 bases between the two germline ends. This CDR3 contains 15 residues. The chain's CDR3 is CASSSPGALGTEAFF. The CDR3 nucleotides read TGTGCCAGCAGTTCCCCAGGGGCTTTGGGTACTGAAGCTTTCTTT.

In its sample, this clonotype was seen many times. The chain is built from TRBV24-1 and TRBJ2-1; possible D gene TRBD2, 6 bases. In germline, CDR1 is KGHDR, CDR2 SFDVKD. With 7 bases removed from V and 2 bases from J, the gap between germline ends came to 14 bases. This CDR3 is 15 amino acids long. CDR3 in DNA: TGTGCCACCAGCCCCGGGGTAGCGGCCTACAATGAGCAGTTCTTC. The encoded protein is CATSPGVAAYNEQFF.

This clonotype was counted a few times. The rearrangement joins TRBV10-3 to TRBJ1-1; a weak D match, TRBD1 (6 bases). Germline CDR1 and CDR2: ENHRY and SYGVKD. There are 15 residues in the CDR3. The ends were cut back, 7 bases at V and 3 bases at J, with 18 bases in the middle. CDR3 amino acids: CAITQTNREDTEAFF. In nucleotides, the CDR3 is TGTGCCATCACCCAAACCAACAGGGAGGACACTGAAGCTTTCTTT.

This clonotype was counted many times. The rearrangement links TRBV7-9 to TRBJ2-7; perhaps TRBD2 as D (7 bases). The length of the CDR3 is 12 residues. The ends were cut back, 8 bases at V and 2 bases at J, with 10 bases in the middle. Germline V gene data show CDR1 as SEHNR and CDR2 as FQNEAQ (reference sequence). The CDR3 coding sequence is TGTGCCAGCGAGGGGGGGACCTACGAGCAGTACTTC. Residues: CASEGGTYEQYF.

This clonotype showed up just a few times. CDR3 nucleotide sequence: TGCAGTGCTAGAGATGGGACCATAGAGGAAAAACTGTTTTTT. It is translated as CSARDGTIEEKLFF. This chain uses TRBV20-1 with TRBJ1-4; the D gene is possibly TRBD1 (5 bases). The germline V and J ends were trimmed by 0 bases and 8 bases, with 13 bases remaining between them. Germline values: CDR1 DFQATT, CDR2 SNEGSKA (reference sequence). This CDR3 contains 14 residues.

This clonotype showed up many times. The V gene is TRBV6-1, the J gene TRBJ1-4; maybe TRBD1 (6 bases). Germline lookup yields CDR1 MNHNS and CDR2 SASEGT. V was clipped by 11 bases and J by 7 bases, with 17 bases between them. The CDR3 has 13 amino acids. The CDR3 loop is CAGAGVAGEKLFF. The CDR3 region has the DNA TGTGCCGGAGCAGGGGTAGCGGGTGAAAAACTGTTTTTT.

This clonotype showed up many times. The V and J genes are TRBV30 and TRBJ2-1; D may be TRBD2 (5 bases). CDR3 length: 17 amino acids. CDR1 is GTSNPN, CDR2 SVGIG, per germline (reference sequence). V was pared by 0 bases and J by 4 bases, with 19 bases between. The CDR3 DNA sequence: TGTGCCTGGAGTGTACGGACTGGATCCGAATCGTACAATGAGCAGTTCTTC. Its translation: CAWSVRTGSESYNEQFF.

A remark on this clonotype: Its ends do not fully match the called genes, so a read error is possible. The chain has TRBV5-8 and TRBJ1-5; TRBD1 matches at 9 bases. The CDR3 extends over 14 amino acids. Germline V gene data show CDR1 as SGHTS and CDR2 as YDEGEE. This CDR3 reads CASSVDRGSQPPHF. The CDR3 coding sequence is TGTGCCAGCAGCGTAGACAGGGGGTCTCAGCCCCCGCATTTT.

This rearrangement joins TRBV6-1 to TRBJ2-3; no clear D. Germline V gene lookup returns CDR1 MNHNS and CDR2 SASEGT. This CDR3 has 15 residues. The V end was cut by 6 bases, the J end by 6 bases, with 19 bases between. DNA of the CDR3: TGTGCCAGCAGCCCACCCCCGGAAGGGCTGGATACGCAGTATTTT. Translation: CASSPPPEGLDTQYF.

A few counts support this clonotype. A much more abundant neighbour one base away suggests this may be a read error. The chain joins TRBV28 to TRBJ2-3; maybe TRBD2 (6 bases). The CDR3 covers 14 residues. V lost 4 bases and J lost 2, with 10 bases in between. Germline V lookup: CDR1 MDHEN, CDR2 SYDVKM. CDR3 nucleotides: TGTGCCAGCAGTTCGGGAGAACTCACAGATACGCAGTATTTT. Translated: CASSSGELTDTQYF.

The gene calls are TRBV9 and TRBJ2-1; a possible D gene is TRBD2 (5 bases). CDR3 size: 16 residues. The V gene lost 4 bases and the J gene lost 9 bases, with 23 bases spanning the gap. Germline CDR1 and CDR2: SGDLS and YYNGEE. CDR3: CASSPEGAERMSEQFF. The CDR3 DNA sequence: TGTGCCAGCAGCCCCGAAGGAGCGGAGCGCATGAGTGAGCAGTTCTTC.

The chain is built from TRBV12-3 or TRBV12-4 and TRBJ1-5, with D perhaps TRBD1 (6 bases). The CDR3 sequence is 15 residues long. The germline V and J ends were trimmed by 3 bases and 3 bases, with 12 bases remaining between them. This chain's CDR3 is CASSFSGQNNQPQHF. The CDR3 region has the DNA TGTGCCAGCAGTTTTTCAGGACAGAACAATCAGCCCCAGCATTTT.

The CDR3 here is CARWGGETDTQYF. In nucleotides, the CDR3 is TGCGCCAGGTGGGGAGGAGAAACAGATACGCAGTATTTT. V gene TRBV5-1 combines with J gene TRBJ2-3, with a possible D match to TRBD2 (6 bases). The CDR3 totals 13 residues. Germline CDR1 reads SGHRS; CDR2 reads YFSETQ. V gave up 8 bases and J gave up 3 bases, with 13 bases separating them.

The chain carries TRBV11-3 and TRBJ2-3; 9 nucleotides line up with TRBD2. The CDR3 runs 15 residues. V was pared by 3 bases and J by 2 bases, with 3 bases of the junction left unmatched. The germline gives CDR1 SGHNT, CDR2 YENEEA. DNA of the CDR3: TGTGCCAGCAGCTTTCTAGCGGGGCCCACAGATACGCAGTATTTT. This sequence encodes CASSFLAGPTDTQYF.

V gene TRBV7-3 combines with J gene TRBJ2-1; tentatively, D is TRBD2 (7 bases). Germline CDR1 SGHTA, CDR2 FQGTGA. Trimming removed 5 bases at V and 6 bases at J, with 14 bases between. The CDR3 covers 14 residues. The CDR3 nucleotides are TGTGCCAGCAGCGAGAGGGGGGGGGGCAATGAGCAGTTCTTC. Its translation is CASSERGGGNEQFF.

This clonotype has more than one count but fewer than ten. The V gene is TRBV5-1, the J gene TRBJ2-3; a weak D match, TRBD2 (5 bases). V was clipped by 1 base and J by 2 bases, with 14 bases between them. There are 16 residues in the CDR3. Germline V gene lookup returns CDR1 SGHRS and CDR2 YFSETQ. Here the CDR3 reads CASSLTAGLPTDTQYF. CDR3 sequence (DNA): TGCGCCAGCAGCTTGACCGCGGGTCTTCCCACAGATACGCAGTATTTT.